The 28 T cell receptor beta chains below come from one sample, sequenced in a study of T cells after yellow fever vaccination. A single record per CDR3 protein comes from TCRdb applying MiXCR to the 5' RACE reads. Among about 340,000 distinct CDR3 sequences listed, 3% to 4.5% were seen once. The sample in question was PBMCs, obtained 5 days after the yellow fever booster vaccination. The origin of the receptors is a man aged 18 to 29 who received the YFV17D yellow fever vaccine.

This clonotype was observed at least ten times. The genes are TRBV6-6 and TRBJ2-7; D gene ambiguous. The CDR3 length is 15 residues. Germline CDR1 is MNHNY and CDR2 is SVGAGI (reference sequence). With 6 bases removed from V and 2 bases from J, the gap between germline ends came to 17 bases. CDR3 coding DNA: TGTGCCAGCAGCCTTGACCCCTATGGGGCCTACGAGCAGTACGTC. This translates into CASSLDPYGAYEQYV.

This clonotype was observed a few times. V and J are TRBV28 and TRBJ1-5, with D unresolved. The CDR3 is made up of 15 amino acids. CDR1 and CDR2 (germline): MDHEN, SYDVKM. With 6 bases removed from V and 1 base from J, the gap between germline ends came to 13 bases. The CDR3 is CASSRWGTSNQPQHF. The CDR3 DNA follows: TGTGCCAGCAGCCGGTGGGGTACAAGCAATCAGCCCCAGCATTTT.

The chain joins TRBV10-3 to TRBJ1-5; D may be TRBD1 (5 bases). Germline CDR1 is ENHRY and CDR2 is SYGVKD. The germline V and J ends were trimmed by 0 bases and 6 bases, with 9 bases remaining between them. The CDR3 covers 14 residues. CDR3 DNA: TGTGCCATCAGTGAGTCGGGAGGGGTTCAGCCCCAGCATTTT. Residues: CAISESGGVQPQHF.

This clonotype has a handful of counts. This chain joins TRBV5-1 and TRBJ2-1; 7 bases align to TRBD2. V lost 7 bases, J lost 0 bases, and 7 bases stayed unmatched. The CDR3 extends over 15 amino acids. The germline gives CDR1 SGHRS, CDR2 YFSETQ. CDR3 amino acids: CASGTTGSSYNEQFF. The CDR3 DNA sequence: TGCGCCAGCGGGACTACGGGGAGCTCCTACAATGAGCAGTTCTTC.

This clonotype appeared a few times. The V and J genes are TRBV2 and TRBJ2-5; unclear D gene. CDR3 length: 11 amino acids. V lost 7 bases, J lost 2 bases, and 5 bases lay in between. The germline V gene has CDR1 SNHLY and CDR2 FYNNEI. The DNA for the CDR3 is TGTGCCAGCATGGAGCAAGAGACCCAGTACTTC. Translating gives CASMEQETQYF.

This clonotype occurred a few times. This chain connects TRBV12-3 or TRBV12-4 to TRBJ2-1; TRBD1 matches 7 bases. This CDR3 is 15 amino acids long. With V trimmed by 2 bases and J by 3 bases, 4 bases remained unmatched. The CDR3 nucleotides are TGTGCCAGCAGTTTAAGACAGGGTCACTACAATGAGCAGTTCTTC. Amino acid sequence: CASSLRQGHYNEQFF.

This clonotype turned up a few times. The rearrangement uses TRBV4-1 and TRBJ2-3; possibly TRBD1 for D (6 bases). V lost 1 base and J lost 0, with 14 bases in between. Per germline, CDR1 MGHRA and CDR2 YSYEKL. This CDR3 comprises 17 residues. CDR3 residues: CASSQGSPQGSTDTQYF. The CDR3 nucleotides read TGCGCCAGCAGCCAAGGTTCCCCACAGGGAAGCACAGATACGCAGTATTTT.

This clonotype was seen a few times. V and J are TRBV4-3 and TRBJ1-2; 8 nucleotides align to TRBD1. Germline trimming cut 0 bases from V and 7 bases from J; bases unmatched to any gene: 4. Germline V gene lookup returns CDR1 LGHNA and CDR2 YSLEER. This CDR3 has 14 residues. The CDR3 sequence: CASSQDAGGPGYTF. CDR3 bases: TGCGCCAGCAGCCAAGATGCAGGGGGCCCTGGCTACACCTTC.

The sample holds many counts of this clonotype. The rearrangement joins TRBV5-5 to TRBJ2-5; the D gene is possibly TRBD1 (5 bases). The CDR3 runs to 14 residues. Per germline, CDR1 SGHKS and CDR2 YYEKEE (reference sequence). V gave up 0 bases and J gave up 5 bases, with 11 bases separating them. Here the CDR3 DNA reads TGTGCCAGCAGCTTGGAAAGGGGCTGGGAGACCCAGTACTTC. The encoded protein is CASSLERGWETQYF.

This clonotype appeared a few times. This CDR3 reads CASSQDGTGANEQFF. The DNA of the CDR3 is TGTGCCAGCAGCCAAGACGGGACAGGGGCCAATGAGCAGTTCTTC. J is TRBJ2-1 and V is TRBV14, with 10 bases aligning to TRBD1. Germline CDR1 SGHDN, CDR2 FVKESK. CDR3 length equals 15 residues. Trimming at V came to 0 bases and at J to 6 bases, leaving 2 bases not matched to a gene. The complete variable domain, with remaining parts taken from reference TRBV14 and TRBJ2-1, reads EAGVTQFPSHSVIEKGQTVTLRCDPISGHDNLYWYRRVMGKEIKFLLHFVKESKQDESGMPNNRFLAERTGGTYSTLKVQPAELEDSGVYFCASSQDGTGANEQFFGPGTRLTVL.

The V and J genes are TRBV12-3 or TRBV12-4 and TRBJ2-7; D is undetermined. The CDR3 runs to 16 residues. Trimming removed 5 bases from V and 2 bases from J, with 19 bases in between. The CDR3: CASSPYGSLWTYEQYF. The CDR3 nucleotides are TGTGCCAGCAGTCCCTACGGATCCCTGTGGACCTACGAGCAGTACTTC.

This clonotype was recorded a few times. The chain carries TRBV3-1 and TRBJ1-2, with TRBD1 identical over 8 bases. Trimming at V came to 3 bases and at J to 5 bases, leaving 8 bases not matched to a gene. This CDR3 region has 15 residues. Germline V lookup: CDR1 LGHDT, CDR2 YNNKEL (reference sequence). The CDR3: CASSQQDREGYGYTF. The CDR3 DNA follows: TGTGCCAGCAGCCAGCAGGACAGGGAGGGGTATGGCTACACCTTC.

This clonotype was recorded a few times. The V call is TRBV11-2, the J call TRBJ2-7; maybe TRBD1 (6 bases). V lost 4 bases and J 2 bases, leaving 12 bases between the germline ends. From germline, CDR1 is SGHAT and CDR2 FQNNGV. The CDR3 is 14 residues long. CDR3 sequence reads: CASSSGTYTYEQYF. The CDR3 DNA follows: TGTGCCAGCAGCTCCGGGACATATACCTACGAGCAGTACTTC.

This clonotype was seen a few times. The J gene is TRBJ1-1, the V gene TRBV12-3 or TRBV12-4, with D maybe TRBD1 (5 bases). The CDR3 totals 14 residues. Trimming removed 1 base from V and 4 bases from J, with 10 bases in between. The CDR3 DNA follows: TGTGCCAGCAGTTTAGGTTCAGGGCCCACTGAAGCTTTCTTT. It translates to CASSLGSGPTEAFF.

The J gene is TRBJ2-7, the V gene TRBV20-1; D is unresolved. Trimming stripped 3 bases from V and 6 bases from J, with 15 bases between. This CDR3 has 13 amino acids. The germline V gene has CDR1 DFQATT and CDR2 SNEGSKA (reference sequence). The CDR3 coding sequence is TGCAGTGCTAGGACCCCTCCCCGGTTCGAGCAGTACTTC. As protein: CSARTPPRFEQYF.

The CDR3 nucleotides are TGTGCCAGCAGAACTAGCGGGAGCACAGATACGCAGTATTTT. This translates into CASRTSGSTDTQYF. The rearrangement joins TRBV12-3 or TRBV12-4 to TRBJ2-3; 9 nucleotides line up with TRBD2. The CDR3 covers 14 residues. Losses at the gene ends were 6 bases for V and 0 bases for J; bases not matched to a gene: 1.

This clonotype was counted ten times or more. V is TRBV3-1 and J is TRBJ2-1; 7 bases align to TRBD2. The germline V gene encodes CDR1 LGHDT and CDR2 YNNKEL (reference sequence). This CDR3 region has 13 residues. The ends lost 0 bases at V and 12 bases at J; junction bases unmatched: 5. Written as DNA, the CDR3 is TGTGCCAGCAGCCAAGAGCGGGGGAGGGGGCAGTTCTTC. Protein sequence: CASSQERGRGQFF.

This clonotype was observed many times. This chain links TRBV9 with TRBJ1-1; D possibly corresponds to TRBD1 (5 bases). V was clipped by 0 bases and J by 4 bases, with 16 bases between them. The germline V gene encodes CDR1 SGDLS and CDR2 YYNGEE. The CDR3 covers 16 residues. CDR3 protein: CASSVGSGGYVTEAFF. CDR3 coding DNA: TGTGCCAGCAGCGTAGGGTCCGGGGGTTATGTCACTGAAGCTTTCTTT.

This clonotype was observed a few times. The CDR3 is CASLRTGVTGELFF. The CDR3 region has the DNA TGTGCCAGCCTTAGGACAGGGGTAACCGGGGAGCTGTTTTTT. This sequence joins TRBV6-6 and TRBJ2-2, with 9 positions matching TRBD1. V lost 8 bases, J lost 5 bases, and 6 bases stayed unmatched. Germline lookup yields CDR1 MNHNY and CDR2 SVGAGI (reference sequence). The CDR3 spans 14 residues.

V and J are TRBV2 and TRBJ2-5, with 10 bases fitting TRBD2. J gave up 5 bases and V 1 base, and 13 bases lay outside the gene matches. The germline V gene has CDR1 SNHLY and CDR2 FYNNEI. The CDR3 loop spans 18 amino acids. The CDR3 loop is CASSEGLAGFGSAETQYF. The CDR3 nucleotides read TGTGCCAGCAGTGAAGGACTAGCGGGTTTCGGGTCTGCGGAGACCCAGTACTTC.

This clonotype was found a few times. V gene TRBV6-5 combines with J gene TRBJ1-1; D unclear. Germline V gene sequence: CDR1 MNHEY, CDR2 SVGAGI. With 8 bases removed from V and 6 bases from J, the gap between germline ends came to 10 bases. This CDR3 has 11 amino acids. CDR3 region: CASGPAAEAFF. CDR3 DNA: TGTGCCAGCGGCCCCGCGGCTGAAGCTTTCTTT.

The rearrangement links TRBV7-2 to TRBJ2-3; 10 positions match TRBD2. With 6 bases clipped from V and 7 bases from J, the junction kept 13 bases outside the gene matches. CDR1 SGHTA and CDR2 FQGNSA come from the germline V gene. This CDR3 has 16 amino acids. The CDR3 coding sequence is TGTGCCAGCAGGGCAGCGGGGGGGCCGGGAGGGAATACGCAGTATTTT. Its protein is CASRAAGGPGGNTQYF.

V gene TRBV7-9 combines with J gene TRBJ1-2; D unresolved. Germline V gene lookup returns CDR1 SEHNR and CDR2 FQNEAQ (reference sequence). The CDR3 covers 15 residues. The V end lost 3 bases, the J end lost 0 bases, and 11 bases lay between the germline ends. The CDR3 protein is CASSLEVPSNYGYTF. CDR3 DNA sequence: TGTGCCAGCAGCTTGGAGGTCCCCTCTAACTATGGCTACACCTTC.

This clonotype was recorded at least ten times. Relative to the germline gene, one junction end is altered; a read error may explain this. The rearrangement joins TRBV7-7 to TRBJ2-3; maybe TRBD1 (5 bases). This CDR3 region has 15 residues. Looked up from germline, CDR1 is SSHAT and CDR2 is FNYEAQ (reference sequence). CDR3 nucleotide sequence: TGTGCTAGCAGCTTAGGTCAGGGCCCCACAGATACGCAGTATTTT. Protein: CASSLGQGPTDTQYF.

This clonotype occurred a few times. This chain links TRBV6-5 with TRBJ1-1; no reliable D call. Trimming shortened V by 7 bases and J by 5 bases, and 23 bases separated the two germline ends. The CDR3 length is 16 residues. Germline V CDR1 and CDR2: MNHEY, SVGAGI. The CDR3 reads CASNTVFRELGTEAFF. The CDR3 DNA follows: TGTGCCAGCAACACGGTGTTTAGGGAATTGGGAACTGAAGCTTTCTTT.

This clonotype was counted only a few times. J is TRBJ2-7 and V is TRBV9, with TRBD2 matching 12 bases. Germline V lookup: CDR1 SGDLS, CDR2 YYNGEE. With V trimmed by 4 bases and J by 0 bases, 2 bases remained unmatched. The CDR3 covers 15 residues. The CDR3 nucleotides read TGTGCCAGCAGCAGACTAGCGGGGGTCTCCTACGAGCAGTACTTC. Protein: CASSRLAGVSYEQYF. Full variable domain (remainder filled in from reference TRBV9 and TRBJ2-7): DSGVTQTPKHLITATGQRVTLRCSPRSGDLSVYWYQQSLDQGLQFLIQYYNGEERAKGNILERFSAQQFPDLHSELNLSSLELGDSALYFCASSRLAGVSYEQYFGPGTRLTVT.

This clonotype showed up many times. This sequence joins TRBV7-2 and TRBJ2-3; possible D gene TRBD1, 5 bases. Germline values: CDR1 SGHTA, CDR2 FQGNSA. V was pared by 5 bases and J by 4 bases, with 10 bases between. This CDR3 has 13 residues. CDR3 sequence reads: CASSRQGPDTQYF. CDR3 sequence (DNA): TGTGCCAGCAGCCGCCAGGGTCCAGATACGCAGTATTTT.

The table lists this clonotype with a few counts. The chain combines TRBV3-1 with TRBJ2-7, with 8 bases aligning to TRBD2. Germline CDR1 is LGHDT and CDR2 is YNNKEL (reference sequence). The CDR3 is 15 amino acids. The V and J ends lost 4 bases and 2 bases, in that order; junction bases with no gene match: 7. The CDR3 spells CASSRDSGVAYEQYF. The CDR3 DNA reads as TGTGCCAGCAGCCGAGATAGCGGGGTCGCCTACGAGCAGTACTTC.